This T cell receptor beta chain was documented in a study of shared clonotypes between healthy human individuals. Repertoires were generated with immunoSEQ multiplex PCR, while TCRdb's copy carries only in-frame clones and drops some. This table has 1.5 million to 2.5 million clones, about 95% appearing once. Study conclusions and caveats: In general, naive subsets displayed greater estimated richness than memory subsets did.

Concerning this clone: The antigen is unknown.

Naive CD8 cells, CD45RO-negative and positively selected for CCR7, excluded terminally differentiated effector memory CD45RA+ cells. Germline V lookup: CDR1 SGDLS, CDR2 YYNGEE. With V trimmed by 0 bases and J by 6 bases, 12 bases remained unmatched. The CDR3 loop spans 17 amino acids. The sequence came from a man younger than 35 in good health. The genes are TRBV9 and TRBJ1-2, with 9 nucleotides matching TRBD1. Sequenced material: naive CD8+ T cells sorted from blood. The CDR3 here is CASSVEETGTGLNGYTF. The CDR3, as DNA: TGTGCCAGCAGCGTAGAGGAGACCGGGACAGGGCTAAATGGCTACACCTTC.